Below, 26 T cell receptor beta chains from the same sample are listed, as sequenced in a study of T cell responses to AZD1222 COVID-19 vaccine. Using immunoSEQ multiplex PCR, the repertoire was profiled, and TCRdb retains in-frame clones only, with some absent. The table lists 85,000 to 100,000 clones, approximately 86% of them singletons, with roughly 6% in the top ten. Sequencing was performed on peripheral blood, taken on day 0 of AZD1222 vaccination. Receptors were obtained from an adult in good health.

The CDR3 DNA is TGTGCCAGTAGTATAGGGCAGATGAATAATCAGCCCCAGCATTTT. Amino acid sequence: CASSIGQMNNQPQHF. V and J are TRBV19 and TRBJ1-5; D gene unclear. The germline V and J ends were trimmed by 1 base and 4 bases, with 11 bases remaining between them. The CDR3 is made up of 15 amino acids. Per germline, CDR1 LNHDA and CDR2 SQIVND (reference sequence).

The chain recombines TRBV6-6 with TRBJ1-2; D perhaps matches TRBD1 (5 bases). V was shortened by 0 bases and J by 7 bases, with 9 bases between the two germline ends. The CDR3 runs to 13 residues. Per the germline V gene, CDR1 is MNHNY and CDR2 is SVGAGI (reference sequence). The CDR3 DNA reads TGTGCCAGCAGTTACTCGAGGGGTGGTGGCTACACCTTC. Translating gives CASSYSRGGGYTF.

The chain recombines TRBV7-3 with TRBJ2-1; weak D call: TRBD1 (5 bases). Germline V CDR1 and CDR2: SGHTA, FQGTGA. V lost 5 bases and J lost 9, with 14 bases in between. The CDR3 covers 13 residues. This CDR3 reads CASSDRDRLEQFF. The DNA of the CDR3 is TGTGCCAGCAGCGACCGAGACAGACTTGAGCAGTTCTTC.

V gene TRBV7-8 combines with J gene TRBJ2-7, with 15 bases fitting TRBD2. The CDR3 is 17 amino acids. V was pared by 5 bases and J by 0 bases, with 5 bases of the junction left unmatched. Germline-derived CDR1 and CDR2 are SGHVS and FQNEAQ. The CDR3 DNA sequence: TGTGCCAGCAGCCCGGGACTAGCGGGGGGATCCTCCTACGAGCAGTACTTC. Translation gives CASSPGLAGGSSYEQYF.

This chain connects TRBV6-5 to TRBJ1-6; 8 bases align to TRBD1. Germline CDR1 MNHEY, CDR2 SVGAGI. V gave up 7 bases and J gave up 10 bases; unmatched junction bases: 9. The CDR3 is 14 residues long. The chain's CDR3 is CASKKQGANSPLHF. CDR3 nucleotides: TGTGCCAGCAAAAAGCAGGGGGCGAACTCACCCCTCCACTTT.

The CDR3 DNA reads as TGTGCCTGGAGTGTACTCGGCGGACGGGGCGAGCAGTACTTC. It codes for CAWSVLGGRGEQYF. This chain connects TRBV30 to TRBJ2-7, with D possibly matching TRBD2 (5 bases). CDR1 GTSNPN and CDR2 SVGIG come from the germline V gene (reference sequence). V dropped 0 bases and J dropped 6 bases, with 15 bases sitting between them. The CDR3 spans 14 residues.

The chain joins TRBV6-1 to TRBJ1-5; TRBD1 might be the D (5 bases). V dropped 3 bases and J dropped 4 bases, with 13 bases sitting between them. Germline V gene sequence: CDR1 MNHNS, CDR2 SASEGT. The CDR3 runs 15 residues. CDR3: CASSEYRGGNQPQHF. In nucleotides, the CDR3 is TGTGCCAGCAGTGAGTATAGGGGCGGGAATCAGCCCCAGCATTTT.

The chain's CDR3 is CASSLDSYTGELFF. The CDR3 DNA is TGCGCCAGCAGCTTGGACAGCTACACCGGGGAGCTGTTTTTT. This chain connects TRBV5-1 to TRBJ2-2; D ambiguous. Per germline, CDR1 SGHRS and CDR2 YFSETQ. V was trimmed by 0 bases and J by 3 bases, leaving 6 bases between them. The CDR3 runs 14 residues.

This clone appeared a few times. This chain uses TRBV19 with TRBJ1-2, with D unresolved. The germline CDR1 and CDR2 sequences are LNHDA and SQIVND (reference sequence). Trimming removed 6 bases from V and 0 bases from J, with 8 bases in between. The CDR3 loop spans 13 amino acids. This CDR3 reads CASRHRANYGYTF. CDR3 coding DNA: TGTGCCAGTAGACACAGAGCTAACTATGGCTACACCTTC.

The rearrangement uses TRBV10-2 and TRBJ1-1; D remains unclear. CDR1 and CDR2 (germline): WSHSY, SAAADI. The CDR3 loop spans 13 amino acids. The germline V and J ends were trimmed by 3 bases and 7 bases, with 12 bases remaining between them. The chain's CDR3 is CASSDGPRLEAFF. CDR3 bases: TGCGCCAGCAGTGATGGGCCACGCCTTGAAGCTTTCTTT.

The chain links TRBV7-8 to TRBJ2-2; TRBD2 aligns across 9 bases. Looked up from germline, CDR1 is SGHVS and CDR2 is FQNEAQ. The junction had 11 bases not matched to a gene; V was cut back by 2 bases and J by 7 bases. The CDR3 is 17 residues long. CDR3 loop: CASSLPAGGPASGELFF. The CDR3 bases are TGTGCCAGCAGCTTACCGGCGGGAGGGCCAGCGAGCGGGGAGCTGTTTTTT.

This clone has just one count. An end of the junction differs from the germline gene, which may be a read error. V usage is TRBV7-7 and J usage is TRBJ2-1, with TRBD2 identical over 12 bases. In germline, CDR1 is SSHAT, CDR2 FNYEAQ (reference sequence). CDR3 length: 18 amino acids. DNA for the CDR3: TGTGCTAGCAGCTTAGCCCTACCGACTAGCGGGAGAACCGATGAGCAGTTCTTC. Translated, it gives CASSLALPTSGRTDEQFF.

The DNA for the CDR3 is TGTGCCTGGAGTGTACTGCCGTACACCGGGGAGCTGTTTTTT. This sequence encodes CAWSVLPYTGELFF. The rearrangement links TRBV30 to TRBJ2-2; D gene uncertain. Germline CDR1 GTSNPN, CDR2 SVGIG (reference sequence). V was cut by 0 bases and J by 3 bases, with 8 bases left in between. The CDR3 has 14 residues.

The chain employs TRBV19 and TRBJ1-2; 9 bases agree with TRBD1. The CDR3 sequence is 14 residues long. Germline CDR1 and CDR2: LNHDA and SQIVND (reference sequence). V lost 8 bases and J lost 3; bases outside the gene matches: 7. CDR3: CASGPTGGDYGYTF. The CDR3 coding sequence is TGTGCCAGTGGCCCTACAGGGGGCGACTATGGCTACACCTTC.

The chain couples TRBV9 to TRBJ1-2, with D hard to call. The CDR3 loop spans 14 amino acids. Germline lookup yields CDR1 SGDLS and CDR2 YYNGEE. V was cut by 5 bases and J by 4 bases, with 15 bases left in between. As DNA, the CDR3 is TGTGCCAGCAGAGGAGATTCGGGCGGCTATGGCTACACCTTC. It is translated as CASRGDSGGYGYTF.

The rearrangement links TRBV6-5 to TRBJ2-7; D is unclear. The CDR3 spans 12 residues. The V end lost 6 bases, the J end lost 2 bases, and 8 bases lay between the germline ends. From germline, CDR1 is MNHEY and CDR2 SVGAGI. The CDR3 DNA reads TGTGCCAGCAGGGGTCTAGCCTACGAGCAGTACTTC. Protein sequence: CASRGLAYEQYF.

The gene calls are TRBV13 and TRBJ2-1, with 7 positions matching TRBD2. CDR3 size: 15 residues. The V and J ends lost 4 bases and 6 bases, in that order; junction bases with no gene match: 9. Germline V gene data show CDR1 as PRHDT and CDR2 as FYEKMQ (reference sequence). The CDR3 DNA sequence: TGTGCCAGCAGCTGGGAGCGGGAAACGGTCAATGAGCAGTTCTTC. The encoded protein is CASSWERETVNEQFF.

This clone is a singleton in its sample. This rearrangement joins TRBV14 to TRBJ2-1; the D gene is possibly TRBD2 (5 bases). Deletions cut 4 bases from V and 9 bases from J, with 7 bases between. In germline, CDR1 is SGHDN, CDR2 FVKESK. The CDR3 runs 11 residues. The CDR3 spells CASSRELEQFF. CDR3 DNA: TGTGCCAGCAGCCGGGAGCTTGAGCAGTTCTTC.

The DNA for the CDR3 is TGCGCCAGCAGCCAAGAGGGCGGGCTGGTCGGTCAGGATACGCAGTATTTT. Its protein product is CASSQEGGLVGQDTQYF. The V call is TRBV4-3, the J call TRBJ2-3; maybe TRBD2 (5 bases). The germline V and J ends were trimmed by 0 bases and 6 bases, with 19 bases remaining between them. This CDR3 has 17 residues. Germline CDR1 is LGHNA and CDR2 is YSLEER.

The chain employs TRBV9 and TRBJ1-6; D possibly corresponds to TRBD1 (6 bases). CDR3 length equals 15 residues. The V and J ends lost 0 bases and 7 bases respectively, with 11 bases between them. Germline V gives CDR1 SGDLS, CDR2 YYNGEE. In nucleotides, the CDR3 is TGTGCCAGCAGCGTAGGTACGACAGGCAATTCACCCCTCCACTTT. It codes for CASSVGTTGNSPLHF.

The J gene is TRBJ2-1, the V gene TRBV6-6; TRBD2 is a possible D gene (5 bases). CDR3 length: 14 amino acids. V lost 7 bases and J lost 4, with 14 bases in between. The V gene's germline CDR1 is MNHNY and CDR2 SVGAGI (reference sequence). Here the CDR3 DNA reads TGTGCCAGCACCCAACTAGTATCGTACAATGAGCAGTTCTTC. This codes for CASTQLVSYNEQFF.

The chain has TRBV2 and TRBJ1-1; 8 bases agree with TRBD1. CDR1 SNHLY and CDR2 FYNNEI come from the germline V gene. The CDR3 has 12 amino acids. The V gene end was trimmed by 0 bases and the J gene end by 12 bases; junction bases not matched to a gene: 3. CDR3 residues: CASSEAGTGTFF. The CDR3 nucleotides read TGTGCCAGCAGTGAAGCGGGGACAGGAACTTTCTTT.

The genes are TRBV6-1 and TRBJ2-4; D is ambiguous. This CDR3 region has 15 residues. Trimming left V 2 bases short and J 7 bases short, with 15 bases between. Germline V gene data show CDR1 as MNHNS and CDR2 as SASEGT. The CDR3 sequence: CASSEWPVSRNIQYF. The CDR3 DNA reads TGTGCCAGCAGTGAATGGCCAGTGAGTCGGAACATTCAGTACTTC.

This chain joins TRBV7-9 and TRBJ1-5, with D perhaps TRBD1 (6 bases). V lost 5 bases and J 4 bases, leaving 9 bases between the germline ends. The germline CDR1 and CDR2 sequences are SEHNR and FQNEAQ (reference sequence). CDR3 length: 13 residues. CDR3 protein: CASSRQENQPQHF. Here the CDR3 DNA reads TGTGCCAGCAGCAGACAGGAAAATCAGCCCCAGCATTTT.

This chain joins TRBV19 and TRBJ1-2; 10 bases agree with TRBD1. Trimming cost V 9 bases and J 7 bases; bases outside gene matches: 17. The CDR3 loop spans 16 amino acids. Per the germline V gene, CDR1 is LNHDA and CDR2 is SQIVND (reference sequence). The chain's CDR3 is CASHHRDRGFIFGYTF. CDR3 nucleotide sequence: TGTGCCAGCCATCACCGGGACAGGGGTTTCATCTTTGGCTACACCTTC.

This clone was recorded once. CDR3 bases: TGTGCCAGCAGTTACTCTCTAGCGGGAGACACAGATACGCAGTATTTT. It codes for CASSYSLAGDTDTQYF. J is TRBJ2-3 and V is TRBV6-6, with TRBD2 matching over 10 bases. After removal of 0 bases from V and 2 bases from J, the junction contained 2 bases not matched to a gene. CDR3 length equals 16 residues. Germline CDR1 MNHNY, CDR2 SVGAGI (reference sequence).